The sequence of this T cell receptor beta chain was determined in a study of blood T cell repertoires in COVID-19. Study in general: Researchers got acute and convalescent COVID-19 samples from the United States, Italy and Spain. PBMCs, B-cell-depleted T cells, or T cells provided the cDNA or gDNA that made up the material.

The ends were cut back, 1 base at V and 3 bases at J, with 9 bases in the middle. The CDR3 is 14 residues long. CDR1 is SGHAT, CDR2 FQNNGV, per germline. Per the authors' pipeline: Researchers report that nucleated cell counts were estimated from reference gene primer amplification. The table came from immunoSEQ multiplex PCR; TCRdb's copy has only in-frame clones and leaves some out. V, J and clone size derive from that table, while D and trimming were established from the DNA sequence. The table has approximately 71,000 clones, around 84% seen once. The rearrangement uses TRBV11-2 and TRBJ1-1; D is undetermined. The material sequenced was peripheral blood. The clonotype originates from a man over 45 with acute or convalescent COVID-19. In DNA, the CDR3 is TGTGCCAGCAGCTTAGGGCCCGGGGACACTGAAGCTTTCTTT. Translation: CASSLGPGDTEAFF.